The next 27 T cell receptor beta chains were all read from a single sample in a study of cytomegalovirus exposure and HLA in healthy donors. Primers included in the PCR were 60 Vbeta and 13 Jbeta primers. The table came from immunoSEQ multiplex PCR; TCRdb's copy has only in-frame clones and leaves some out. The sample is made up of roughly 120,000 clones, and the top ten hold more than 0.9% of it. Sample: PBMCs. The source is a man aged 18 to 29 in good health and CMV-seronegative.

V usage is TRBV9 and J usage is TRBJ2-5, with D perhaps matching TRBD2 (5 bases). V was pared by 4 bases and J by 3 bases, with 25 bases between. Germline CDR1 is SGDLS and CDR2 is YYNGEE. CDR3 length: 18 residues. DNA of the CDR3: TGTGCCAGCAGCCGACAATCTAGGATTGGTTCCGGGGAAGAGACCCAGTACTTC. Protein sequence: CASSRQSRIGSGEETQYF.

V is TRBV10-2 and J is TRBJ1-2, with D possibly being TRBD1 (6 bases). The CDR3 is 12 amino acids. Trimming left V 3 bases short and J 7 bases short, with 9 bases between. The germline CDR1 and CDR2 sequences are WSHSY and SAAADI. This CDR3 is CASSDLGGGYTF. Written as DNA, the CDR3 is TGCGCCAGCAGTGATTTAGGGGGTGGCTACACCTTC.

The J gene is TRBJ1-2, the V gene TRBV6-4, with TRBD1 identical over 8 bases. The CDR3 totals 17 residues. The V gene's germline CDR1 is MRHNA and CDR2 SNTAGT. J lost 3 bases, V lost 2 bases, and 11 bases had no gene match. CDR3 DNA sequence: TGTGCCAGCAGTGACGGCGGGTCAGGGGGCTTTGACTATGGCTACACCTTC. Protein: CASSDGGSGGFDYGYTF.

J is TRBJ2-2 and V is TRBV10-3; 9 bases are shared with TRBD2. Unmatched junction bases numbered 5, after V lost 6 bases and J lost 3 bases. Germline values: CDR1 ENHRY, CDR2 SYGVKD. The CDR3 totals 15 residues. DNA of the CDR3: TGTGCCATCAGCGGCGCTAGCGGGGACACCGGGGAGCTGTTTTTT. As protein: CAISGASGDTGELFF.

Here the CDR3 DNA reads TGTGCCAGCATTCCGCCAGGGCCTAATCAGCCCCAGCATTTT. Its translation: CASIPPGPNQPQHF. The chain links TRBV27 to TRBJ1-5, with D possibly being TRBD1 (5 bases). The V and J ends lost 7 bases and 4 bases respectively, with 14 bases between them. This CDR3 contains 14 residues. CDR1 MNHEY and CDR2 SMNVEV come from the germline V gene (reference sequence).

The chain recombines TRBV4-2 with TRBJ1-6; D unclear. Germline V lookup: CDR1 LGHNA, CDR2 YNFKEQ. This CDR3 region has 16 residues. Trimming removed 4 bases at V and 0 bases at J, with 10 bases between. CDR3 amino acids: CASSPQASSYNSPLHF. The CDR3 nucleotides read TGTGCCAGCAGCCCTCAAGCGAGCTCCTATAATTCACCCCTCCACTTT.

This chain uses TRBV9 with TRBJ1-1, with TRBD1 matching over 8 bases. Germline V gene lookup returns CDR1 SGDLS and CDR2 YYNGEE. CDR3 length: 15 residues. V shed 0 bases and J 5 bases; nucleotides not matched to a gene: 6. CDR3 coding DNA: TGTGCCAGCAGCGTAGATAGCAGGGGGCTAACTGAAGCTTTCTTT. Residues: CASSVDSRGLTEAFF.

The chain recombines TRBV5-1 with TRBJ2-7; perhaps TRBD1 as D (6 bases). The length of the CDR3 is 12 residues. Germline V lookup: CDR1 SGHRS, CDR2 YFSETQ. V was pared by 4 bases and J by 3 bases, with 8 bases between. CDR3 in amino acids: CASSPQGYEQYF. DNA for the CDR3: TGCGCCAGCAGCCCACAGGGCTACGAGCAGTACTTC.

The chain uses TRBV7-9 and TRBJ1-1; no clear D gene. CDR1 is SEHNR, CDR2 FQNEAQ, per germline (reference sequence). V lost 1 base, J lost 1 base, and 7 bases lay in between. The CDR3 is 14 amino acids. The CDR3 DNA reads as TGTGCCAGCAGCTTAGAGCGAGCGAACACTGAAGCTTTCTTT. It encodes CASSLERANTEAFF.

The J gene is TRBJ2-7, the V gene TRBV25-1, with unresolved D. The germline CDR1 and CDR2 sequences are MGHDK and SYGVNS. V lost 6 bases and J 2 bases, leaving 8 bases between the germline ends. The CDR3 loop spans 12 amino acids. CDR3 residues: CASSLLTYEQYF. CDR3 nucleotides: TGTGCCAGCAGCCTTCTTACCTACGAGCAGTACTTC.

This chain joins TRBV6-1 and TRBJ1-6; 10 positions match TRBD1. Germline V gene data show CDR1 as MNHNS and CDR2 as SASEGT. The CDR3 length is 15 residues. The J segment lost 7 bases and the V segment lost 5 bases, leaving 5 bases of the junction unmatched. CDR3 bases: TGTGCCAGCAGTAAAAGGACAGGGGGAAATTCACCCCTCCACTTT. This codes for CASSKRTGGNSPLHF.

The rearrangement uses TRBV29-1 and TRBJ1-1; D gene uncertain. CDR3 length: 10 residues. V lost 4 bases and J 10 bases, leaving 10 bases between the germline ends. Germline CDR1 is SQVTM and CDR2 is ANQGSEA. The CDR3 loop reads CSVVGEAAFF. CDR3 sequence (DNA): TGCAGCGTTGTCGGGGAGGCAGCTTTCTTT.

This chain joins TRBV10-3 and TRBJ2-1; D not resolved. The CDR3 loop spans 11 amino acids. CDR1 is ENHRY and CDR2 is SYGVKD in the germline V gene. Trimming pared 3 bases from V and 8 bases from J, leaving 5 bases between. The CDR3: CAISDRDEQFF. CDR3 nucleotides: TGTGCCATCAGTGATCGCGATGAGCAGTTCTTC.

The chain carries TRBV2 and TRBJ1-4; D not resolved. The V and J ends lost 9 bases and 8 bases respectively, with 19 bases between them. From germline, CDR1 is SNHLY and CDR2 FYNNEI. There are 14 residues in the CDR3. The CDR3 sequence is CASGSTGFREKLFF. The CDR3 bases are TGTGCCAGTGGGTCCACGGGGTTTAGGGAAAAACTGTTTTTT. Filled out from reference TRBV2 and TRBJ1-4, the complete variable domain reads EPEVTQTPSHQVTQMGQEVILRCVPISNHLYFYWYRQILGQKVEFLVSFYNNEISEKSEIFDDQFSVERPDGSNFTLKIRSTKLEDSAMYFCASGSTGFREKLFFGSGTQLSVL.

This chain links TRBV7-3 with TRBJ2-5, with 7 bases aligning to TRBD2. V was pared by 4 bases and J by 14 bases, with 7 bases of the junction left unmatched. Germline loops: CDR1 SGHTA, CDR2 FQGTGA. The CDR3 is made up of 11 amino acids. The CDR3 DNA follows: TGTGCCAGCAGCTCCGGGATGGGACTATACTTC. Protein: CASSSGMGLYF.

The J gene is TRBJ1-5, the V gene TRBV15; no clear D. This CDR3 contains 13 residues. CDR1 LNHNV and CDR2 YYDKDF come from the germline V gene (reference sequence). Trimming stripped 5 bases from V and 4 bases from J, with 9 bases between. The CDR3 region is CATSWAANQPQHF. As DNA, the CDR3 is TGTGCCACCAGCTGGGCAGCTAATCAGCCCCAGCATTTT.

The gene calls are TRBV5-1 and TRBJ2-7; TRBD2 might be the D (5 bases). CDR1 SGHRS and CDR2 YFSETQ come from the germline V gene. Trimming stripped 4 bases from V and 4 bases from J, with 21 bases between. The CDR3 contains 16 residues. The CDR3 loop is CASSPFGEAVTYEQYF. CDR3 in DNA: TGCGCCAGCAGCCCCTTCGGGGAAGCGGTGACATACGAGCAGTACTTC.

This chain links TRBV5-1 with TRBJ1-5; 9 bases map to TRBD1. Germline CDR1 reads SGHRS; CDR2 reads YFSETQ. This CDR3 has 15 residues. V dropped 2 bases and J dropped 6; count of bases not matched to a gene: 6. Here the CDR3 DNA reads TGCGCCAGCAGCTTCACAGGGGGCATCGGTCAGCCCCAGCATTTT. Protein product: CASSFTGGIGQPQHF.

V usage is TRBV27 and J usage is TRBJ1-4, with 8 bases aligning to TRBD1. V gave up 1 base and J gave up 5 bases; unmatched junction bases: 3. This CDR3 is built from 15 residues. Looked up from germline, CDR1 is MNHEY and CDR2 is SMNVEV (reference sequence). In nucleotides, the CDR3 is TGTGCCAGCAGTTTATTGGGACAGGCGAATGAAAAACTGTTTTTT. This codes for CASSLLGQANEKLFF.

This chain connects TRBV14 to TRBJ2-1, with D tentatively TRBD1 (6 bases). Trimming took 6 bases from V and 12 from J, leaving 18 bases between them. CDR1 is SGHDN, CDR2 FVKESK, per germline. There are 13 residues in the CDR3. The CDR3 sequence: CASSQPVGTRQFF. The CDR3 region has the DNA TGTGCCAGCAGTCAGCCGGTTGGGACAAGGCAGTTCTTC.

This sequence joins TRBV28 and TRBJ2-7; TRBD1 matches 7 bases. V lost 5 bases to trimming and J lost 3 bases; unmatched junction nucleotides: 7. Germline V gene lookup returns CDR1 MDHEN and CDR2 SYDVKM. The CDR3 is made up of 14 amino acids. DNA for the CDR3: TGTGCCAGCAGTGTTCCGGACAGGTACTACGAGCAGTACTTC. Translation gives CASSVPDRYYEQYF.

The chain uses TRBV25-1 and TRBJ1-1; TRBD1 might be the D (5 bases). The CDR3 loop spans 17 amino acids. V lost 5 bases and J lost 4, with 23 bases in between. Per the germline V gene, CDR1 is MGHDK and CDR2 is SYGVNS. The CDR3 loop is CASSPAAQGGRATEAFF. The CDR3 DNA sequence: TGTGCCAGCAGTCCGGCAGCCCAGGGAGGAAGGGCCACTGAAGCTTTCTTT. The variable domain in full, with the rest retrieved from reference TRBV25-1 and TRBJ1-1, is EADIYQTPRYLVIGTGKKITLECSQTMGHDKMYWYQQDPGMELHLIHYSYGVNSTEKGDLSSESTVSRIRTEHFPLTLESARPSHTSQYLCASSPAAQGGRATEAFFGQGTRLTVV.

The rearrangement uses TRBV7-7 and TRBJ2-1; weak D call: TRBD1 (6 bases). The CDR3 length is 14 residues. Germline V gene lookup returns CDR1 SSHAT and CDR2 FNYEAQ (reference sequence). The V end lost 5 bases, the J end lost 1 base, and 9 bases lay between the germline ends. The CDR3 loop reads CASSPQGSYNEQFF. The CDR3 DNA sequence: TGTGCCAGCAGCCCCCAGGGGTCCTACAATGAGCAGTTCTTC.

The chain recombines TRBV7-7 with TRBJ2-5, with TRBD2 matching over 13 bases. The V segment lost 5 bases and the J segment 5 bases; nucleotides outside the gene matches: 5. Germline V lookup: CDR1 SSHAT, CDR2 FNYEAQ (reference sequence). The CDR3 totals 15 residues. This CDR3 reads CASSAGLAGVETQYF. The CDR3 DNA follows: TGTGCCAGCAGCGCAGGACTAGCGGGAGTGGAGACCCAGTACTTC.

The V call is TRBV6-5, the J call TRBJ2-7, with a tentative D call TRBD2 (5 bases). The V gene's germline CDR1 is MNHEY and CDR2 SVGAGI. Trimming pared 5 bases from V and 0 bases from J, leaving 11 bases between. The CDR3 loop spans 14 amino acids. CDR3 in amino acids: CASSRKRSSYEQYF. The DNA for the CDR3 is TGTGCCAGCAGTCGTAAGCGGAGCTCCTACGAGCAGTACTTC.

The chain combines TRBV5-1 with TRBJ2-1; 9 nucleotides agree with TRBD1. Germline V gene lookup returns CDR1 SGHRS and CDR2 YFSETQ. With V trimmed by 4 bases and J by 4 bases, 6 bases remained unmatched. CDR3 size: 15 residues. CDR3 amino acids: CASSLQGAEYNEQFF. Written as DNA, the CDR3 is TGCGCCAGCAGCCTACAGGGGGCAGAATACAATGAGCAGTTCTTC.

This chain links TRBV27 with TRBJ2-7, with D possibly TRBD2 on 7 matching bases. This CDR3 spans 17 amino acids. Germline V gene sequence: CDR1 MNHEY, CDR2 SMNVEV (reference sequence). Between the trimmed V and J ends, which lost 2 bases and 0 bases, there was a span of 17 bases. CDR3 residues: CASSLVVGGPNSYEQYF. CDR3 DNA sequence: TGTGCCAGCAGTTTAGTGGTGGGGGGGCCGAACTCCTACGAGCAGTACTTC.